Presented here are 25 T cell receptor beta chains from one specimen sequenced in a study of cytomegalovirus exposure and HLA in healthy donors. Primers included in the PCR were 60 Vbeta and 13 Jbeta primers. TCRdb's table, derived via immunoSEQ multiplex PCR, lists solely in-frame clones and lacks some. The sample includes around 190,000 clones, almost 75% of them seen just once. The specimen was PBMCs. All receptors derive from a woman aged 25 to 45 in good health and CMV-seropositive.

The V gene is TRBV28, the J gene TRBJ1-2, with TRBD1 as a possible D gene (6 bases). The CDR3 totals 15 residues. Germline assignment: CDR1 MDHEN and CDR2 SYDVKM. V was pared by 5 bases and J by 2 bases, with 15 bases between. The CDR3 DNA reads as TGTGCCAGCAGTGAAACAGGGCGTGGAAACTATGGCTACACCTTC. Its translation: CASSETGRGNYGYTF.

V gene TRBV29-1 combines with J gene TRBJ2-7; 9 bases agree with TRBD1. The V gene's germline CDR1 is SQVTM and CDR2 ANQGSEA. V lost 7 bases, J lost 3 bases, and 4 bases stayed unmatched. The CDR3 covers 12 residues. In DNA, the CDR3 is TGCAGCGGCGGACAGGGGTACTACGAGCAGTACTTC. It encodes CSGGQGYYEQYF.

A single count supports this clone. The chain combines TRBV2 with TRBJ2-7; 10 bases line up with TRBD2. This CDR3 comprises 15 residues. V dropped 5 bases and J dropped 3; count of bases not matched to a gene: 7. Germline V gene data show CDR1 as SNHLY and CDR2 as FYNNEI. CDR3 nucleotides: TGTGCCAGCAGTCGACTAGCGGGCGACAACTACGAGCAGTACTTC. This encodes CASSRLAGDNYEQYF.

This clone was seen more than once but under ten times. This chain uses TRBV28 with TRBJ1-2; D is ambiguous. Looked up from germline, CDR1 is MDHEN and CDR2 is SYDVKM. V was trimmed by 5 bases and J by 5 bases, leaving 12 bases between them. The CDR3 has 13 amino acids. CDR3 amino acids: CASSVQKIYGYTF. The CDR3 nucleotides read TGTGCCAGCAGTGTACAGAAGATTTATGGCTACACCTTC.

This chain connects TRBV7-6 to TRBJ1-1, with D unclear. Germline V lookup: CDR1 SGHVS, CDR2 FNYEAQ. V shed 4 bases and J shed 0 bases, with 6 bases lying between them. The length of the CDR3 is 13 residues. The CDR3 protein is CASSSGLNTEAFF. Here the CDR3 DNA reads TGTGCCAGCAGCTCGGGATTGAACACTGAAGCTTTCTTT.

The chain has TRBV28 and TRBJ2-7, with D perhaps TRBD1 (6 bases). The germline V gene encodes CDR1 MDHEN and CDR2 SYDVKM. The CDR3 contains 15 residues. The V and J ends lost 1 base and 2 bases respectively, with 12 bases between them. The CDR3 DNA sequence: TGTGCCAGCAGTTTATCGGGCAGGGGACCCTACGAGCAGTACTTC. The encoded protein is CASSLSGRGPYEQYF.

This chain uses TRBV25-1 with TRBJ2-2; D may be TRBD2 (5 bases). The CDR3 extends over 16 amino acids. Germline V CDR1 and CDR2: MGHDK, SYGVNS. Trimming stripped 3 bases from V and 1 base from J, with 12 bases between. This CDR3 reads CASSDSSPLNTGELFF. CDR3 nucleotide sequence: TGTGCCAGCAGTGATTCTAGCCCCCTGAACACCGGGGAGCTGTTTTTT.

The chain has TRBV5-1 and TRBJ1-2; 10 positions agree with TRBD1. Per germline, CDR1 SGHRS and CDR2 YFSETQ. The CDR3 runs 14 residues. Trimming at V came to 4 bases and at J to 6 bases, leaving 6 bases not matched to a gene. The CDR3 DNA follows: TGCGCCAGCAGCGGTGGGACAGGGGTGGATGGCTACACCTTC. Translated: CASSGGTGVDGYTF.

This chain uses TRBV18 with TRBJ2-3; D not resolved. This CDR3 is 14 amino acids long. The V end lost 3 bases, the J end lost 2 bases, and 9 bases lay between the germline ends. Germline loops: CDR1 KGHSH, CDR2 LQKENI. CDR3: CASSPFTSTDTQYF. CDR3 nucleotides: TGTGCCAGCTCACCGTTCACTTCCACAGATACGCAGTATTTT.

The rearrangement joins TRBV28 to TRBJ2-7; 7 bases agree with TRBD1. The V gene's germline CDR1 is MDHEN and CDR2 SYDVKM. The CDR3 loop spans 13 amino acids. The trim removed 8 bases at V and 3 bases at J, leaving 7 bases unmatched. CDR3 loop: CASLDRFNYEQYF. The CDR3 DNA follows: TGTGCCAGCCTGGACAGGTTTAACTACGAGCAGTACTTC. Using reference TRBV28 and TRBJ2-7 for the parts outside the CDR3, the full variable domain is DVKVTQSSRYLVKRTGEKVFLECVQDMDHENMFWYRQDPGLGLRLIYFSYDVKMKEKGDIPEGYSVSREKKERFSLILESASTNQTSMYLCASLDRFNYEQYFGPGTRLTVT.

The J gene is TRBJ2-7, the V gene TRBV2; no definite D call. The CDR3 consists of 13 residues. V was pared by 7 bases and J by 0 bases, with 10 bases between. The germline CDR1 and CDR2 sequences are SNHLY and FYNNEI. In DNA, the CDR3 is TGTGCCAGCAACAACGACAACTCCTACGAGCAGTACTTC. Protein: CASNNDNSYEQYF.

This chain joins TRBV18 and TRBJ2-7; no reliable D call. Trimming took off 2 bases at V and 4 bases at J, with 9 bases between the two ends. This CDR3 comprises 13 residues. The V gene's germline CDR1 is KGHSH and CDR2 LQKENI. CDR3 nucleotide sequence: TGTGCCAGCTCACCAGAGGAACTATACGAGCAGTACTTC. Its protein product is CASSPEELYEQYF.

The gene calls are TRBV6-7 and TRBJ2-5, with TRBD2 as a possible D gene (5 bases). Judging by the DNA end, TRBJ2-7 fits better; the J call may be wrong. TRBV6-7 is filed as an ORF, its function uncertain. There are 13 residues in the CDR3. The DNA for the CDR3 is TGTGCCAGCAGCTTCGAGGGAGCACTCGAGCAGTACTTC. Encoded protein: CASSFEGALEQYF.

The chain has TRBV2 and TRBJ2-1; 11 bases are shared with TRBD2. V gave up 8 bases and J gave up 6 bases; unmatched junction bases: 6. This CDR3 has 14 amino acids. CDR1 and CDR2 (germline): SNHLY, FYNNEI. The CDR3 DNA sequence: TGTGCCAGCGGAGGACTAGCGGGCTTCAATGAGCAGTTCTTC. Translated: CASGGLAGFNEQFF.

As DNA, the CDR3 is TGTGCCAGCAGTGCAGGTAGTGGCACCTACGAGCAGTACTTC. It codes for CASSAGSGTYEQYF. The rearrangement joins TRBV6-1 to TRBJ2-7; D gene unclear. Germline V lookup: CDR1 MNHNS, CDR2 SASEGT. The CDR3 extends over 14 amino acids. V was trimmed by 4 bases and J by 2 bases, leaving 12 bases between them.

The gene calls are TRBV14 and TRBJ2-1, with D unresolved. The germline gives CDR1 SGHDN, CDR2 FVKESK. This CDR3 is built from 14 residues. V was shortened by 1 base and J by 4 bases, with 8 bases between the two germline ends. DNA for the CDR3: TGTGCCAGCAGCCAAGTGGCACGTTACAATGAGCAGTTCTTC. This codes for CASSQVARYNEQFF.

V usage is TRBV6-1 and J usage is TRBJ2-3; the match to TRBD1 covers 9 bases. Germline CDR1 reads MNHNS; CDR2 reads SASEGT. The CDR3 is 16 residues long. V lost 1 base, J lost 5 bases, and 7 bases stayed unmatched. CDR3 nucleotides: TGTGCCAGCAGTGAAGGAACAGGGGGCGGAGTAGATACGCAGTATTTT. Amino acids: CASSEGTGGGVDTQYF.

The gene calls are TRBV7-8 and TRBJ1-5; 8 nucleotides match TRBD1. Trimming removed 5 bases from V and 2 bases from J; junction bases left unmatched: 11. Per the germline V gene, CDR1 is SGHVS and CDR2 is FQNEAQ. CDR3 length equals 17 residues. CDR3 in DNA: TGTGCCAGCAGCGAGAGGACAGGGAGGCGCGGCAATCAGCCCCAGCATTTT. As protein: CASSERTGRRGNQPQHF.

This clone appeared once. The chain has TRBV19 and TRBJ2-4; the match to TRBD2 covers 8 bases. There are 15 residues in the CDR3. The junction had 6 bases not matched to a gene; V was cut back by 1 base and J by 7 bases. CDR1 and CDR2 (germline): LNHDA, SQIVND (reference sequence). CDR3 loop: CASSIGGLAGNIQYF. The CDR3 bases are TGTGCCAGTAGTATAGGAGGACTAGCTGGGAACATTCAGTACTTC.

The chain uses TRBV12-1 and TRBJ1-5. TRBV12-1 is a known pseudogene. This CDR3 has 17 residues. CDR3 loop: CASSFVTERYSNQPQHF. CDR3 DNA sequence: TGTGCCAGCAGCTTTGTCACAGAGCGGTATAGCAATCAGCCCCAGCATTTT.

V usage is TRBV5-1 and J usage is TRBJ2-7; the D gene is possibly TRBD1 (5 bases). V was trimmed by 0 bases and J by 0 bases, leaving 13 bases between them. The CDR3 is made up of 16 amino acids. Per the germline V gene, CDR1 is SGHRS and CDR2 is YFSETQ. CDR3 region: CASSLGGSLRSYEQYF. CDR3 DNA sequence: TGCGCCAGCAGCTTGGGGGGCAGCCTTCGCTCCTACGAGCAGTACTTC. Filled out from reference TRBV5-1 and TRBJ2-7, the complete variable domain reads KAGVTQTPRYLIKTRGQQVTLSCSPISGHRSVSWYQQTPGQGLQFLFEYFSETQRNKGNFPGRFSGRQFSNSRSEMNVSTLELGDSALYLCASSLGGSLRSYEQYFGPGTRLTVT.

Only a few counts were recorded for this clone. The J gene is TRBJ2-2, the V gene TRBV2; D gene unclear. V was clipped by 6 bases and J by 5 bases, with 10 bases between them. Germline values: CDR1 SNHLY, CDR2 FYNNEI. This CDR3 has 13 residues. The CDR3, as DNA: TGTGCCAGCAGCTCGGAGCTGACCGGGGAGCTGTTTTTT. This encodes CASSSELTGELFF.

The chain links TRBV19 to TRBJ2-7; TRBD2 aligns across 8 bases. The CDR3 spans 15 residues. The V gene's germline CDR1 is LNHDA and CDR2 SQIVND (reference sequence). V shed 5 bases, J shed 3 bases, and the junction held 9 bases outside the gene matches. For the CDR3, the DNA is TGTGCCAGTAGTCTCTCCGGTACTAGCGGCTACGAGCAGTACTTC. It encodes CASSLSGTSGYEQYF.

The CDR3 here is CASSRERTGDGYTF. The CDR3 nucleotides are TGCGCCAGCAGCCGAGAAAGGACAGGGGATGGCTACACCTTC. This chain connects TRBV5-1 to TRBJ1-2; 9 nucleotides align to TRBD1. The J segment lost 6 bases and the V segment lost 4 bases, leaving 7 bases of the junction unmatched. Per germline, CDR1 SGHRS and CDR2 YFSETQ. This CDR3 region has 14 residues.

V is TRBV7-9 and J is TRBJ2-7, with 9 bases fitting TRBD1. This CDR3 is 16 amino acids long. Germline V CDR1 and CDR2: SEHNR, FQNEAQ (reference sequence). With 5 bases clipped from V and 9 bases from J, the junction kept 17 bases outside the gene matches. CDR3 protein: CASSPSTGQGAFWQYF. As DNA, the CDR3 is TGTGCCAGCAGCCCGAGCACGGGACAGGGCGCGTTTTGGCAGTACTTC.